The 10 T cell receptor beta chains listed next were all sequenced from one sample in a study of blood T cell repertoires in COVID-19. The table came from immunoSEQ multiplex PCR; TCRdb's copy has only in-frame clones and leaves some out. The sample holds a few hundred thousand clones, about 86% seen once. Sequencing input: peripheral blood. All receptors come from a man aged 25-45 years with active or convalescent COVID-19.

The V call is TRBV6-2 or TRBV6-3, the J call TRBJ2-7; D remains ambiguous. This CDR3 spans 13 amino acids. Trimming shortened V by 0 bases and J by 2 bases, and 5 bases separated the two germline ends. Germline V gene data show CDR1 as MNHEY and CDR2 as SVGEGT. CDR3 amino acids: CASSYSGPYEQYF. CDR3 DNA sequence: TGTGCCAGCAGTTACTCTGGGCCCTACGAGCAGTACTTC.

The rearrangement links TRBV5-1 to TRBJ1-3; no clear D. CDR3 length equals 13 residues. Germline assignment: CDR1 SGHRS and CDR2 YFSETQ. The V end was cut by 5 bases, the J end by 0 bases, with 6 bases between. DNA of the CDR3: TGCGCCAGCAGTCTCTACTCTGGAAACACCATATATTTT. Translating gives CASSLYSGNTIYF.

The V gene is TRBV19, the J gene TRBJ2-2; D uncertain. CDR1 LNHDA and CDR2 SQIVND come from the germline V gene (reference sequence). V dropped 5 bases and J dropped 7 bases, with 5 bases sitting between them. CDR3 length: 11 amino acids. The CDR3 reads CASSFIGELFF. In DNA form, the CDR3 reads TGTGCCAGTAGTTTTATCGGGGAGCTGTTTTTT. The whole variable domain, filled in from reference TRBV19 and TRBJ2-2, reads DGGITQSPKYLFRKEGQNVTLSCEQNLNHDAMYWYRQDPGQGLRLIYYSQIVNDFQKGDIAEGYSVSREKKESFPLTVTSAQKNPTAFYLCASSFIGELFFGEGSRLTVL.

The chain has TRBV7-8 and TRBJ1-3; 10 nucleotides line up with TRBD1. With V trimmed by 4 bases and J by 3 bases, 6 bases remained unmatched. Germline loops: CDR1 SGHVS, CDR2 FQNEAQ. The CDR3 runs 16 residues. DNA for the CDR3: TGTGCCAGCAGCTCAAGGACAGGGGGTAGTGGAAACACCATATATTTT. It translates to CASSSRTGGSGNTIYF. Combining the CDR3 with reference TRBV7-8 and TRBJ1-3 gives the whole variable domain GAGVSQSPRYKVAKRGQDVALRCDPISGHVSLFWYQQALGQGPEFLTYFQNEAQLDKSGLPSDRFFAERPEGSVSTLKIQRTQQEDSAVYLCASSSRTGGSGNTIYFGEGSWLTVV.

This chain joins TRBV5-1 and TRBJ2-2, with TRBD1 matching 9 bases. The CDR3 has 17 amino acids. CDR1 and CDR2 (germline): SGHRS, YFSETQ. Trimming removed 4 bases from V and 6 bases from J; junction bases left unmatched: 13. The CDR3 here is CASSIGTGSYIAGELFF. CDR3 nucleotides: TGCGCCAGCAGCATAGGGACAGGGTCTTATATTGCCGGGGAGCTGTTTTTT.

The chain joins TRBV7-9 to TRBJ1-1, with 9 bases lining up with TRBD1. The CDR3 length is 15 residues. V shed 5 bases and J 4 bases; nucleotides not matched to a gene: 8. Germline values: CDR1 SEHNR, CDR2 FQNEAQ (reference sequence). This chain's CDR3 is CASSTRQGVGTEAFF. The CDR3 DNA reads TGTGCCAGCAGCACCCGACAGGGGGTGGGCACTGAAGCTTTCTTT.

The chain uses TRBV4-2 and TRBJ1-1; TRBD1 might be the D (6 bases). From germline, CDR1 is LGHNA and CDR2 YNFKEQ. Trimming took off 0 bases at V and 8 bases at J, with 10 bases between the two ends. The CDR3 is made up of 13 amino acids. The CDR3 region is CASSQERGGEAFF. CDR3 DNA: TGTGCCAGCAGCCAAGAAAGAGGGGGAGAAGCTTTCTTT.

CDR3 residues: CASSMTQGATEAFF. The DNA for the CDR3 is TGTGCCAGTAGTATGACACAGGGAGCGACTGAAGCTTTCTTT. The chain is built from TRBV19 and TRBJ1-1; D is perhaps TRBD1 (6 bases). The CDR3 totals 14 residues. V was clipped by 3 bases and J by 5 bases, with 13 bases between them. CDR1 and CDR2 from the germline V gene are LNHDA and SQIVND (reference sequence).

The rearrangement uses TRBV4-3 and TRBJ1-1, with D hard to call. V dropped 4 bases and J dropped 1 base, with 13 bases sitting between them. There are 15 residues in the CDR3. From germline, CDR1 is LGHNA and CDR2 YSLEER. Here the CDR3 DNA reads TGCGCCAGCAGCCCTAGGTTCAATGAGAACACTGAAGCTTTCTTT. Translation: CASSPRFNENTEAFF.

This chain connects TRBV3-1 (or the pseudogene TRBV3-2) to TRBJ2-7, with D hard to call. Germline assignment: CDR1 LGHDT and CDR2 YNNKEL (reference sequence). The CDR3 extends over 14 amino acids. V was clipped by 1 base and J by 1 base, with 8 bases between them. The CDR3 here is CASSQADTSYEQYF. The CDR3 DNA is TGTGCCAGCAGCCAAGCCGATACTTCCTACGAGCAGTACTTC.